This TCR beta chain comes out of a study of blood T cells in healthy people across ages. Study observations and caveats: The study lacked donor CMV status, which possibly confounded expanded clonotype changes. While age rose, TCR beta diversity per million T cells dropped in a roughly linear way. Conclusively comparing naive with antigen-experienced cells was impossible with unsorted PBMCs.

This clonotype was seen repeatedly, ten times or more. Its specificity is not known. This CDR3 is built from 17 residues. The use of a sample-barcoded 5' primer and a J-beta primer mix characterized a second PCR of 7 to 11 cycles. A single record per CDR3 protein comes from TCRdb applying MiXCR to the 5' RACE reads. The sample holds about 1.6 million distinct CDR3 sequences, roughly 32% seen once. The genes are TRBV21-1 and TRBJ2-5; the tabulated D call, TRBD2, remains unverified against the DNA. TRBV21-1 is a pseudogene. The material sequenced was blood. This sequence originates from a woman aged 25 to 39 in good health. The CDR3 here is CATLGPSGRARQETQYF. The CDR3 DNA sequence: TGTGCCACCCTAGGGCCTAGCGGGAGGGCCAGGCAAGAGACCCAGTACTTC.